This entry lists 10 T cell receptor beta chains sequenced from one sample in a study of beta chain features in type 1 diabetes. Study-level results: Researchers report that Type 1 diabetes patients had moderately but significantly shorter TCRB CDR3s across all four CD4+ subsets.

As every portion of the isolated RNA was reverse transcribed, the sequencing read expressed TCRB transcripts. This table comes from immunoSEQ multiplex PCR, and its TCRdb copy is limited to in-frame clones, with some not included. The table shows 200,000 to 250,000 clones, with 11% to 15% occurring only once. Antigen specificity for these receptors is unknown. The sequenced material came from naive CD4+ T cells from blood. The receptors originated from a man between 25 and 39 years old with type 1 diabetes.

This clone was detected a few times. The chain has TRBV5-1 and TRBJ2-6, with TRBD2 matching over 9 bases. Germline values: CDR1 SGHRS, CDR2 YFSETQ. This CDR3 spans 19 amino acids. J lost 1 base, V lost 4 bases, and 12 bases had no gene match. In DNA form, the CDR3 reads TGCGCCAGCAGCCTCCTTGTTAGCGGGGGCACTTCTGGGGCCAACGTCCTGACTTTC. It yields the protein CASSLLVSGGTSGANVLTF.

The chain recombines TRBV20-1 with TRBJ1-1; unclear D gene. The CDR3 length is 10 residues. With 7 bases removed from V and 1 base from J, the gap between germline ends came to 4 bases. CDR1 is DFQATT and CDR2 is SNEGSKA in the germline V gene (reference sequence). CDR3 nucleotides: TGCAGTGTTCGGAACACTGAAGCTTTCTTT. Residues: CSVRNTEAFF.

A single count supports this clone. The chain couples TRBV7-2 to TRBJ2-2; a possible D gene is TRBD2 (7 bases). This CDR3 has 19 residues. The germline V gene has CDR1 SGHTA and CDR2 FQGNSA. V lost 5 bases and J lost 0, with 22 bases in between. The CDR3 loop reads CASSPKGVVTSSNTGELFF. In DNA form, the CDR3 reads TGTGCCAGCAGCCCCAAGGGGGTCGTGACTAGCTCGAACACCGGGGAGCTGTTTTTT.

The chain uses TRBV5-1 and TRBJ2-7; TRBD2 matches 10 bases. Losses at the gene ends were 3 bases for V and 6 bases for J; bases not matched to a gene: 0. Germline V gives CDR1 SGHRS, CDR2 YFSETQ. The CDR3 is 12 residues long. The CDR3 DNA follows: TGCGCCAGCAGCTCTAGCGGGAGCGAGCAGTACTTC. Its protein product is CASSSSGSEQYF.

The chain carries TRBV7-9 and TRBJ2-4; D perhaps matches TRBD2 (7 bases). Germline V lookup: CDR1 SEHNR, CDR2 FQNEAQ (reference sequence). This CDR3 has 16 residues. Trimming stripped 2 bases from V and 8 bases from J, with 19 bases between. DNA of the CDR3: TGTGCCAGCAGCTTATCGGGGGGCGGCCTAGGTGACATTCAGTACTTC. Its protein is CASSLSGGGLGDIQYF.

This clone was seen a handful of times. V gene TRBV11-3 combines with J gene TRBJ2-2, with 9 bases that match TRBD1. Germline V gives CDR1 SGHNT, CDR2 YENEEA. Trimming took 3 bases from V and 5 from J; bases not matched to a gene: 4. The CDR3 runs to 15 residues. The CDR3: CASSFWTGETGELFF. The CDR3 DNA is TGTGCCAGCAGCTTTTGGACAGGGGAAACCGGGGAGCTGTTTTTT.

This chain uses TRBV15 with TRBJ1-5; 7 positions agree with TRBD1. CDR3 length: 16 amino acids. Germline loops: CDR1 LNHNV, CDR2 YYDKDF (reference sequence). V was clipped by 1 base and J by 6 bases; unmatched bases: 9. The CDR3 reads CATSRVGGQWGQPQHF. The CDR3 DNA reads TGTGCCACCAGCAGAGTGGGGGGACAGTGGGGTCAGCCCCAGCATTTT.

The chain combines TRBV6-1 with TRBJ1-5; D might be TRBD1 (5 bases). The length of the CDR3 is 11 residues. Trimming shortened V by 8 bases and J by 5 bases, and 7 bases separated the two germline ends. Germline loops: CDR1 MNHNS, CDR2 SASEGT. The CDR3 nucleotides are TGTGCCAGCGGGGCCTATCAGCCCCAGCATTTT. Translated: CASGAYQPQHF.

J is TRBJ2-2 and V is TRBV28; 11 nucleotides agree with TRBD2. Trimming removed 6 bases from V and 5 bases from J; junction bases left unmatched: 14. Germline V CDR1 and CDR2: MDHEN, SYDVKM. This CDR3 region has 18 residues. CDR3 nucleotides: TGTGCCAGCAGCCCACTAGGAACGGCTAGCGGGGGGACCGGGGAGCTGTTTTTT. It specifies CASSPLGTASGGTGELFF.

This chain joins TRBV6-6 and TRBJ1-1, with 7 bases identical to TRBD1. The germline gives CDR1 MNHNY, CDR2 SVGAGI (reference sequence). This CDR3 is 15 amino acids long. V lost 2 bases, J lost 7 bases, and 10 bases stayed unmatched. CDR3 amino acids: CASSYVGGGDDEAFF. DNA for the CDR3: TGTGCCAGCAGTTACGTCGGAGGGGGCGATGATGAAGCTTTCTTT.